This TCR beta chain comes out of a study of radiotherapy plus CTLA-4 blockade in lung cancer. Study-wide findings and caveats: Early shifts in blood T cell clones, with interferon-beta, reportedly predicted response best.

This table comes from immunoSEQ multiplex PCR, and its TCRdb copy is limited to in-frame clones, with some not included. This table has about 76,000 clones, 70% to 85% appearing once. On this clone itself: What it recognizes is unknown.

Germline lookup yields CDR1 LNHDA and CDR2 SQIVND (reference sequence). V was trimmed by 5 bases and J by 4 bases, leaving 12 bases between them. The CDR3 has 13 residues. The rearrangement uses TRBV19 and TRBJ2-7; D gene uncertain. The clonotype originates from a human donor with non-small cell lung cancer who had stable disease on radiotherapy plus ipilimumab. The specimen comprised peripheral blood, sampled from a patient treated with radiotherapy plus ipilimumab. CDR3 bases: TGTGCCAGTAGTGTAGGGTATCTGTACGAGCAGTACTTC. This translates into CASSVGYLYEQYF. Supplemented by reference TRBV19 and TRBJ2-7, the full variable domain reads DGGITQSPKYLFRKEGQNVTLSCEQNLNHDAMYWYRQDPGQGLRLIYYSQIVNDFQKGDIAEGYSVSREKKESFPLTVTSAQKNPTAFYLCASSVGYLYEQYFGPGTRLTVT.